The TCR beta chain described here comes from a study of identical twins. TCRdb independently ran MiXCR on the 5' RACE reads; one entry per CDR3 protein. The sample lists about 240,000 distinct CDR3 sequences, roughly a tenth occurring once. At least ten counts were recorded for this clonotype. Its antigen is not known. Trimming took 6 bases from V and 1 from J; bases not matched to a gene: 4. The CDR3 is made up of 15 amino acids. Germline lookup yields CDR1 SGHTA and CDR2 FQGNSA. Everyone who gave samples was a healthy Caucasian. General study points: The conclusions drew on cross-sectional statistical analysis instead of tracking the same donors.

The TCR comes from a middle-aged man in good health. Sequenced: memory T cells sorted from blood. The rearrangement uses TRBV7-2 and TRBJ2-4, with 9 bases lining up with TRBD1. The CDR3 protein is CASSRDRVAKNIQYF. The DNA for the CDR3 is TGTGCCAGCAGTCGGGACAGGGTCGCCAAAAACATTCAGTACTTC. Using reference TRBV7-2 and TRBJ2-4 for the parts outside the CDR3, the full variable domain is GAGVSQSPSNKVTEKGKDVELRCDPISGHTALYWYRQSLGQGLEFLIYFQGNSAPDKSGLPSDRFSAERTGGSVSTLTIQRTQQEDSAVYLCASSRDRVAKNIQYFGAGTRLSVL.